The 6 T cell receptor beta chains reported below all come from one sample, sequenced in a study of cytomegalovirus exposure and HLA in healthy donors (dated by TCRdb to 2017 to 2019). The library was generated by the immunoSEQ multiplex PCR assay. The multiplex PCR relied on a mix of 60 forward primers for TCR Vbeta segments and 13 reverse primers for TCR Jbeta segments. TCRdb took this table from immuneACCESS and kept in-frame rearrangements with V and J called. Such tables lack part of the clones; where checked against another copy, unresolved V genes explain under half of the gap, and the rest is unexplained. This sample has some 110,000 clones in its table, and less than 85% of those were observed once. The top ten clonotypes cover approximately 16% of the sample. Sequencing used PBMCs. Source of these receptors: a man in his forties or fifties in good health and CMV-seropositive.

This clone was seen a handful of times. The V call is TRBV5-4, the J call TRBJ1-2; TRBD1 is a possible D gene (6 bases). CDR3 length: 13 residues. In germline, CDR1 is SGHNT, CDR2 YYREEE (reference sequence). V lost 0 bases and J 8 bases, leaving 11 bases between the germline ends. The CDR3 DNA reads as TGTGCCAGCAGCTTGGACAGGGCGGAGGGCTACACCTTC. Amino acid sequence: CASSLDRAEGYTF.

The rearrangement links TRBV18 to TRBJ2-4; D not resolved. V was shortened by 2 bases and J by 7 bases, with 18 bases between the two germline ends. Germline V gene lookup returns CDR1 KGHSH and CDR2 LQKENI. The CDR3 sequence is 16 residues long. The CDR3 DNA sequence: TGTGCCAGCTCACCAGATCGAGGCCGTTCAACCAACATTCAGTACTTC. It translates to CASSPDRGRSTNIQYF.

The rearrangement joins TRBV14 to TRBJ1-2; tentative D call: TRBD1 (5 bases). Germline assignment: CDR1 SGHDN and CDR2 FVKESK. Trimming took off 4 bases at V and 2 bases at J, with 8 bases between the two ends. The CDR3 loop spans 13 amino acids. CDR3 residues: CASSPGLNYGYTF. CDR3 bases: TGTGCCAGCAGCCCAGGGCTAAACTATGGCTACACCTTC. Full variable domain (remainder filled in from reference TRBV14 and TRBJ1-2): EAGVTQFPSHSVIEKGQTVTLRCDPISGHDNLYWYRRVMGKEIKFLLHFVKESKQDESGMPNNRFLAERTGGTYSTLKVQPAELEDSGVYFCASSPGLNYGYTFGSGTRLTVV.

The rearrangement uses TRBV7-9 and TRBJ1-1; perhaps TRBD1 as D (6 bases). This CDR3 comprises 15 residues. Trimming pared 4 bases from V and 7 bases from J, leaving 19 bases between. Germline V gene lookup returns CDR1 SEHNR and CDR2 FQNEAQ (reference sequence). CDR3 nucleotide sequence: TGTGCCAGCAGCTCCAAGGACAGAACTGGGGGTGAAGCTTTCTTT. Amino acids: CASSSKDRTGGEAFF.

This clone has a handful of counts. The V call is TRBV5-1, the J call TRBJ2-3; TRBD2 matches at 7 bases. The CDR3 is 16 amino acids. V trimming: 0 bases; J trimming: 1 base; junction bases outside the gene matches: 5. The germline CDR1 and CDR2 sequences are SGHRS and YFSETQ. CDR3 in amino acids: CASSLDGRGGTDTQYF. CDR3 sequence (DNA): TGCGCCAGCAGCTTGGATGGGAGGGGTGGCACAGATACGCAGTATTTT.

This clone has a single count. V usage is TRBV5-1 and J usage is TRBJ1-4; 11 positions match TRBD1. The CDR3 has 15 residues. The V gene end was trimmed by 4 bases and the J gene end by 5 bases; junction bases not matched to a gene: 4. From germline, CDR1 is SGHRS and CDR2 YFSETQ. CDR3 loop: CASSIRTGGNEKLFF. The DNA for the CDR3 is TGCGCCAGCAGCATTAGGACAGGGGGCAATGAAAAACTGTTTTTT.